This TCR beta chain is drawn from a study of post-analysis software for immune sequencing data. General study results and limits: The study found TRBV5-6, TRBV5-1 and TRBV20-1 among five TRBV segments more frequent in patients than controls. Controls showed significantly higher normalized Chao1 diversity than did multiple sclerosis patients.

The CDR3 has 11 residues. With 9 bases removed from V and 6 bases from J, the gap between germline ends came to 9 bases. Per the germline V gene, CDR1 is LNHNV and CDR2 is YYDKDF (reference sequence). As regards this clonotype: Its antigen is still unknown.

The TCR beta cDNA libraries carried unique molecular identifiers. When about 1 to 11 million T cells were used, they gave hundreds of thousands of cDNA molecules. A single record per CDR3 protein comes from TCRdb applying MiXCR to the PCR reads. This table has 650,000 to 900,000 distinct CDR3 sequences, 35% to 55% appearing once. Sample: blood. The rearrangement uses TRBV15 and TRBJ2-1, with D possibly being TRBD1 or TRBD2 (6 bases each). This clonotype was sampled from a girl aged 10 to 17 with multiple sclerosis. The CDR3 coding sequence is TGTGCCACAGGGGGAGGCAATGAGCAGTTCTTC. Protein product: CATGGGNEQFF.